This TCR beta chain was found in a study of shared clonotypes between healthy human individuals. Study-wide context: Researchers drew samples from two women and a few men aged 18 to 49. Whole-study results and caveats: Exclusively blood specimens were collected; tissue repertoires likely differ.

Every one of the donors was a Caucasian adult that lived in Nashville, Tennessee. V was trimmed by 6 bases and J by 7 bases, leaving 22 bases between them. The CDR3 has 16 residues. Germline CDR1 is MDHEN and CDR2 is SYDVKM. TCRdb's table, derived via immunoSEQ multiplex PCR, lists solely in-frame clones and lacks some. This sample has under 1,900,000 clones, with about 98.5% found just once. With respect to this clone: Antigen: not known.

This receptor was taken from a young man in good health. Sequencing was performed on naive CD4+ T cells sorted from blood. Sample subset: CD45RA+ positively selected. This sequence joins TRBV28 and TRBJ1-5, with a tentative D call TRBD1 (5 bases). The CDR3 is CASSPTAPLRGQPQHF. CDR3 in DNA: TGTGCCAGCAGCCCGACAGCACCGCTCCGAGGGCAGCCCCAGCATTTT.